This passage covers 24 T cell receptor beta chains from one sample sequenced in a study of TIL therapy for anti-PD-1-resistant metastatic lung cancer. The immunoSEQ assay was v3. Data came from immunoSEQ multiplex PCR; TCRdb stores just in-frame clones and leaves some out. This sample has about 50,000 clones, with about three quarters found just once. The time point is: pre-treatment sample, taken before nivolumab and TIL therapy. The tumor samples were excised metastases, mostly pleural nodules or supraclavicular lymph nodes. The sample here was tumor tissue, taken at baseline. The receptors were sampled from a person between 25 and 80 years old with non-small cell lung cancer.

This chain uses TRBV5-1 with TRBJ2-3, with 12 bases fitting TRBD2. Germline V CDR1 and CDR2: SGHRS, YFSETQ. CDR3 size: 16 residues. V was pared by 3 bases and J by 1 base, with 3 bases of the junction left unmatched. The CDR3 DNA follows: TGCGCCAGCAGCTCTCGACTAGCGGGGGGCACAGATACGCAGTATTTT. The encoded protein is CASSSRLAGGTDTQYF.

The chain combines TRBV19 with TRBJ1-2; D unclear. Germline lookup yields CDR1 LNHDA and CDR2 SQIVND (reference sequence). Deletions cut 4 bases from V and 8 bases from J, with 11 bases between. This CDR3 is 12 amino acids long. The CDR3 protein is CASSTYRGGYTF. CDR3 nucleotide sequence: TGTGCCAGTAGTACCTACAGAGGCGGCTACACCTTC.

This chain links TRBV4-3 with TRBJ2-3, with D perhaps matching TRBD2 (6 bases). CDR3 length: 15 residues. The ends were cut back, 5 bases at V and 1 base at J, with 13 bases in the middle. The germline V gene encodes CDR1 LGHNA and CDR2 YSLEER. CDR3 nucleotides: TGCGCCAGCAGCACCGATCAGCGGGGCACAGATACGCAGTATTTT. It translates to CASSTDQRGTDTQYF.

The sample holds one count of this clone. CDR3 nucleotide sequence: TGTGCCACCAGCAGAGATAAGCGTACAGGGGGAAACACCATATATTTT. Translated: CATSRDKRTGGNTIYF. The V and J genes are TRBV15 and TRBJ1-3, with a possible D match to TRBD1 (6 bases). The CDR3 length is 16 residues. V lost 0 bases, J lost 4 bases, and 13 bases lay in between. The germline gives CDR1 LNHNV, CDR2 YYDKDF (reference sequence).

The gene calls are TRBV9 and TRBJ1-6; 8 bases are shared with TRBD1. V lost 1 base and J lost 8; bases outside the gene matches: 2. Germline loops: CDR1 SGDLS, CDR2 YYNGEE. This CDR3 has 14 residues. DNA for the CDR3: TGTGCCAGCAGCGTATCAGGGGGCGATTCACCCCTCCACTTT. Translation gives CASSVSGGDSPLHF.

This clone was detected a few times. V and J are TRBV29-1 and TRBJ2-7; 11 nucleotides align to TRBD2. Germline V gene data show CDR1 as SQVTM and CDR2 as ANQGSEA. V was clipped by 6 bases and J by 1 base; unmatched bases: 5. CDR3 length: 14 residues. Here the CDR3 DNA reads TGCAGCGTCCACGGACTAGCGGGTTCCTACGAGCAGTACTTC. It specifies CSVHGLAGSYEQYF.

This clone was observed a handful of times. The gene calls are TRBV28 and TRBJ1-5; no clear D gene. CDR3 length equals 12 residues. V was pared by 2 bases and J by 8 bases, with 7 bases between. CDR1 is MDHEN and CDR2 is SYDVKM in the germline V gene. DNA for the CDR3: TGTGCCAGCAGTTTAATTGGGAAGCCCCAGCATTTT. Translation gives CASSLIGKPQHF. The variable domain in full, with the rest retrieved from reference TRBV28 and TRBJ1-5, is DVKVTQSSRYLVKRTGEKVFLECVQDMDHENMFWYRQDPGLGLRLIYFSYDVKMKEKGDIPEGYSVSREKKERFSLILESASTNQTSMYLCASSLIGKPQHFGDGTRLSIL.

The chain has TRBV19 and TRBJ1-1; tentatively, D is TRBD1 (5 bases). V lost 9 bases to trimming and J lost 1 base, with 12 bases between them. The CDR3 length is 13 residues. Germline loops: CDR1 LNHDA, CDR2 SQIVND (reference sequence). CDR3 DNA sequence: TGTGCCAGCCAGATGACAGAGAACACTGAAGCTTTCTTT. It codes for CASQMTENTEAFF.

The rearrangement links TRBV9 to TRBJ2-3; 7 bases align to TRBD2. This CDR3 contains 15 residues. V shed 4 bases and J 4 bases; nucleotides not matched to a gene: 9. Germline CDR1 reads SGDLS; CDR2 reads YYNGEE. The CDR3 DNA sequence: TGTGCCAGCAGCCCAGCGGGGAGAGACGCAGATACGCAGTATTTT. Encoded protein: CASSPAGRDADTQYF.

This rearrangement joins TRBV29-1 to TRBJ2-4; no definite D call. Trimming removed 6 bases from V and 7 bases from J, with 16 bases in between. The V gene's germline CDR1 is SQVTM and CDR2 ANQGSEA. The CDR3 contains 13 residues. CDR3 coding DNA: TGCAGCGTCCAGCCTTCGGTAATGAACATTCAGTACTTC. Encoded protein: CSVQPSVMNIQYF.

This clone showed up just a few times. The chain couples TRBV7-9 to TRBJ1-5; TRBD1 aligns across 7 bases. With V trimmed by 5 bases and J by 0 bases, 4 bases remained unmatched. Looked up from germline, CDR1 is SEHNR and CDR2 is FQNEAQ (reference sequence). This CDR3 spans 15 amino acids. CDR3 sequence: CASSKQGDSNQPQHF. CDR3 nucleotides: TGTGCCAGCAGCAAGCAGGGGGATAGCAATCAGCCCCAGCATTTT.

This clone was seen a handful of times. The CDR3 DNA reads as TGTGCCTGGAGTCTTCGGACGGGACTAAGGGGCTACACCTTC. It yields the protein CAWSLRTGLRGYTF. The J gene is TRBJ1-2, the V gene TRBV30; D perhaps matches TRBD1 (5 bases). Per germline, CDR1 GTSNPN and CDR2 SVGIG (reference sequence). The CDR3 sequence is 14 residues long. V dropped 2 bases and J dropped 8 bases, with 18 bases sitting between them.

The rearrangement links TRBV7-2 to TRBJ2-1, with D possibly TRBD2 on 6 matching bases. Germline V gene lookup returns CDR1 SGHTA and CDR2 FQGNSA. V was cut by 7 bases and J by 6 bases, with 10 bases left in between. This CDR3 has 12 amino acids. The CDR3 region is CASNPRGNEQFF. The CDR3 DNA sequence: TGTGCCAGCAACCCGCGGGGCAATGAGCAGTTCTTC. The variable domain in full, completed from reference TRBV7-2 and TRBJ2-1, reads GAGVSQSPSNKVTEKGKDVELRCDPISGHTALYWYRQSLGQGLEFLIYFQGNSAPDKSGLPSDRFSAERTGGSVSTLTIQRTQQEDSAVYLCASNPRGNEQFFGPGTRLTVL.

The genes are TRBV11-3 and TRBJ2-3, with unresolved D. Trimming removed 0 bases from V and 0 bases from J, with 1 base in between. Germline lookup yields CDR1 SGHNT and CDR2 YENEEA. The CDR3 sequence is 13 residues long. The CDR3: CASSLDSTDTQYF. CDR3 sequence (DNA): TGTGCCAGCAGCTTAGATAGCACAGATACGCAGTATTTT.

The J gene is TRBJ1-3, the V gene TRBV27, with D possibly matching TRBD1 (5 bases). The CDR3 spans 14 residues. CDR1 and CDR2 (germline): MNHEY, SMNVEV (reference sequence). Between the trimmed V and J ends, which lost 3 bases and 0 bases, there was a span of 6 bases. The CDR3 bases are TGTGCCAGCAGTTTGAGGGGCTCTGGAAACACCATATATTTT. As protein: CASSLRGSGNTIYF.

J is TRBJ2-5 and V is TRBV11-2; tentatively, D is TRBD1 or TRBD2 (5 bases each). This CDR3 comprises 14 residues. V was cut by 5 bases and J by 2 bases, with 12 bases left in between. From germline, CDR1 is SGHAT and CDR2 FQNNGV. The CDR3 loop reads CASSRDEVQETQYF. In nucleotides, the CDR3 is TGTGCCAGCAGCAGGGACGAGGTACAAGAGACCCAGTACTTC. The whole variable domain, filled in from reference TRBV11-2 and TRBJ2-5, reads EAGVAQSPRYKIIEKRQSVAFWCNPISGHATLYWYQQILGQGPKLLIQFQNNGVVDDSQLPKDRFSAERLKGVDSTLKIQPAKLEDSAVYLCASSRDEVQETQYFGPGTRLLVL.

CDR3 amino acids: CASSPGALGLAGTQYF. CDR3 coding DNA: TGTGCCAGCAGCCCGGGGGCTTTGGGACTAGCCGGGACGCAGTATTTT. The V and J genes are TRBV5-6 and TRBJ2-3; 9 positions match TRBD2. Germline CDR1 reads SGHDT; CDR2 reads YYEEEE. The J segment lost 9 bases and the V segment lost 4 bases, leaving 15 bases of the junction unmatched. The CDR3 covers 16 residues.

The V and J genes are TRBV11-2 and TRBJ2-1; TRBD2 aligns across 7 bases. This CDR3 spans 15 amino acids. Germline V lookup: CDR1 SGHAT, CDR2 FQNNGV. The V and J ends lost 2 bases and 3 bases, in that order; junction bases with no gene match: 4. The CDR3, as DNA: TGTGCCAGCAGCTTAATGGGGGGGGACTACAATGAGCAGTTCTTC. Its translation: CASSLMGGDYNEQFF.

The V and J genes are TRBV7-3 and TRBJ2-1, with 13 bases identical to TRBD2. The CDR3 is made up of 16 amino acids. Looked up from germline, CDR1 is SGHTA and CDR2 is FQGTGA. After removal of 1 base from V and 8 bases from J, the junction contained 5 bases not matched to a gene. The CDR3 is CASSLRRTSGGDEQFF. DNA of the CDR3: TGTGCCAGCAGCTTAAGAAGGACTAGCGGGGGTGATGAGCAGTTCTTC.

The CDR3 DNA reads TGTGCCAGCAGCTTAGAGTCTTCCGGGGAGCTGTTTTTT. It encodes CASSLESSGELFF. The rearrangement joins TRBV7-9 to TRBJ2-2; D is unresolved. The CDR3 loop spans 13 amino acids. The V end lost 1 base, the J end lost 6 bases, and 6 bases lay between the germline ends. Germline loops: CDR1 SEHNR, CDR2 FQNEAQ (reference sequence).

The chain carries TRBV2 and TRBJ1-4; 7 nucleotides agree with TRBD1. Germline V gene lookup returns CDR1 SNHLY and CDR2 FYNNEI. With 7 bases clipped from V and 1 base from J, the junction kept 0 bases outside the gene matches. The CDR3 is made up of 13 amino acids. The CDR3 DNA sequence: TGTGCCAGCACAGGGGGAACTAATGAAAAACTGTTTTTT. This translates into CASTGGTNEKLFF.

CDR3: CASSLEASKQYF. Written as DNA, the CDR3 is TGCGCCAGCAGCTTGGAGGCTAGTAAGCAGTACTTC. V gene TRBV5-1 combines with J gene TRBJ2-7; no firm D call. This CDR3 spans 12 amino acids. Germline CDR1 reads SGHRS; CDR2 reads YFSETQ. The V end was cut by 0 bases, the J end by 8 bases, with 9 bases between.

The CDR3 sequence is CASSFRGTGNEKLFF. For the CDR3, the DNA is TGCGCCAGCAGCTTCCGAGGGACAGGGAACGAAAAACTGTTTTTT. V usage is TRBV5-1 and J usage is TRBJ1-4; 9 bases align to TRBD1. V dropped 2 bases and J dropped 8; count of bases not matched to a gene: 7. Germline CDR1 SGHRS, CDR2 YFSETQ. This CDR3 spans 15 amino acids. The entire variable domain, with the rest obtained from reference TRBV5-1 and TRBJ1-4, is as follows: KAGVTQTPRYLIKTRGQQVTLSCSPISGHRSVSWYQQTPGQGLQFLFEYFSETQRNKGNFPGRFSGRQFSNSRSEMNVSTLELGDSALYLCASSFRGTGNEKLFFGSGTQLSVL.

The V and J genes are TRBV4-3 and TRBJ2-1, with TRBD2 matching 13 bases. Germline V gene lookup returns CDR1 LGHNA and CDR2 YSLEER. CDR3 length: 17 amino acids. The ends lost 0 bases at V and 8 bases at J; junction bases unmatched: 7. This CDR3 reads CASSQDRGLAGRYEQFF. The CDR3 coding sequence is TGCGCCAGCAGCCAAGACAGGGGACTAGCGGGAAGGTATGAGCAGTTCTTC.